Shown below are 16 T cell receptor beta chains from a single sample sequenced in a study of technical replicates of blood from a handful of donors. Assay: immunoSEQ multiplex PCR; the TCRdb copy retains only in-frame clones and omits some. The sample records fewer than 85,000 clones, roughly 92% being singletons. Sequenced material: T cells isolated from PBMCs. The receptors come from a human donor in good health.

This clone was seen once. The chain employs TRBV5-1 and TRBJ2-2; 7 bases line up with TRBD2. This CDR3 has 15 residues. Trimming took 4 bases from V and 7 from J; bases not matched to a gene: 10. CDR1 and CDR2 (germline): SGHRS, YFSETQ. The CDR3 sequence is CASSPWTRESGELFF. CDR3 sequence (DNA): TGCGCCAGCAGCCCTTGGACTAGGGAGAGCGGGGAGCTGTTTTTT.

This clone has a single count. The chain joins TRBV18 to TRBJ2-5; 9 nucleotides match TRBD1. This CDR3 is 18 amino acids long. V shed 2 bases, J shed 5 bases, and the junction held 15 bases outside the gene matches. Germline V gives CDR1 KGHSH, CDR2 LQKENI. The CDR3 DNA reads TGTGCCAGCTCACCAGTAAGAGGGACAGGGTTTTTTTTGGAGACCCAGTACTTC. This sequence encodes CASSPVRGTGFFLETQYF.

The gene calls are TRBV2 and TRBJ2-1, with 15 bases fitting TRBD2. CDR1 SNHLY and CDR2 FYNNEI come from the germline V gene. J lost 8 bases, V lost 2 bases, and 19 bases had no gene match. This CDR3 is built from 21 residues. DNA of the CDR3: TGTGCCAGCAGTGAACCTACCGGGACTAGCGGGAGGCCGCGGCGGTACTATGAGCAGTTCTTC. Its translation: CASSEPTGTSGRPRRYYEQFF.

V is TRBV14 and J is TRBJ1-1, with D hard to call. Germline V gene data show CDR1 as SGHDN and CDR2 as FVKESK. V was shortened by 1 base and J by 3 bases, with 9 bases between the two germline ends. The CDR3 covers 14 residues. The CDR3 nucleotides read TGTGCCAGCAGCCAAGTTGGCGGGGACACTGAAGCTTTCTTT. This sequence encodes CASSQVGGDTEAFF.

Written as DNA, the CDR3 is TGTGCCAGTAGTGGACGACAGGAATATGAAAAACTGTTTTTT. Its protein product is CASSGRQEYEKLFF. The chain couples TRBV19 to TRBJ1-4; possible D gene TRBD1, 6 bases. This CDR3 is 14 amino acids long. V was cut by 5 bases and J by 6 bases, with 13 bases left in between. Germline V lookup: CDR1 LNHDA, CDR2 SQIVND (reference sequence).

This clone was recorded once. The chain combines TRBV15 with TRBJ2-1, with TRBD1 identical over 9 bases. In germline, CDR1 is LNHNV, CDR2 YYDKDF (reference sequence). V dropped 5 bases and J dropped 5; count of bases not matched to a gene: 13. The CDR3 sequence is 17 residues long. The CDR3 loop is CATSSLLTRDRDNEQFF. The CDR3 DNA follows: TGTGCCACCAGCTCCCTGTTGACCCGGGACAGGGACAATGAGCAGTTCTTC. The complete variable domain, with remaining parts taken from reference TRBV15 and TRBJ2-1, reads DAMVIQNPRYQVTQFGKPVTLSCSQTLNHNVMYWYQQKSSQAPKLLFHYYDKDFNNEADTPDNFQSRRPNTSFCFLDIRSPGLGDTAMYLCATSSLLTRDRDNEQFFGPGTRLTVL.

In DNA, the CDR3 is TGCGCCAGCAGCCAAGACGAGCGGGAGTGGTACAATGAGCAGTTCTTC. Protein: CASSQDEREWYNEQFF. The chain joins TRBV4-3 to TRBJ2-1; 8 nucleotides line up with TRBD2. This CDR3 has 16 amino acids. Germline CDR1 LGHNA, CDR2 YSLEER. J lost 4 bases, V lost 0 bases, and 5 bases had no gene match.

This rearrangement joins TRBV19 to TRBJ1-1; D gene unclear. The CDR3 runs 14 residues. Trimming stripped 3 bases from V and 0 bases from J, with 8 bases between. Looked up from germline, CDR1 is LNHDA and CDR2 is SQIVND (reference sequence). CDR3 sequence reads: CASSIGGMNTEAFF. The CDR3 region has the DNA TGTGCCAGTAGTATCGGCGGCATGAACACTGAAGCTTTCTTT.

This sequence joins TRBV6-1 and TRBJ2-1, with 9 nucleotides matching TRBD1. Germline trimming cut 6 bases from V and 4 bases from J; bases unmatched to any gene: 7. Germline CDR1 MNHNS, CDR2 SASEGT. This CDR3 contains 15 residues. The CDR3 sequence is CASRTAGTGYNEQFF. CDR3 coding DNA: TGTGCCAGCAGGACGGCCGGGACAGGGTACAATGAGCAGTTCTTC.

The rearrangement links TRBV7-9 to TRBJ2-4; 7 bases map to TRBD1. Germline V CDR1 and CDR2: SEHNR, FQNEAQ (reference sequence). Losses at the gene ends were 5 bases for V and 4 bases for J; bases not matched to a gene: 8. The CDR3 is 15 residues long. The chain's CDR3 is CASSQNPGQKNIQYF. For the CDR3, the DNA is TGTGCCAGCAGCCAAAATCCGGGACAGAAAAACATTCAGTACTTC. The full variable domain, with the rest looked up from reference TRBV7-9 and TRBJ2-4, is DTGVSQNPRHKITKRGQNVTFRCDPISEHNRLYWYRQTLGQGPEFLTYFQNEAQLEKSRLLSDRFSAERPKGSFSTLEIQRTEQGDSAMYLCASSQNPGQKNIQYFGAGTRLSVL.

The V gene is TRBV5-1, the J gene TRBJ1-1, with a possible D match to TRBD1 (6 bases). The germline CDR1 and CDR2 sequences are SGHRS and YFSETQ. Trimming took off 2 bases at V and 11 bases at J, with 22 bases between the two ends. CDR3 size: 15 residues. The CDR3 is CASSFGRGATTRAFF. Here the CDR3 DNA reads TGCGCCAGCAGCTTCGGTCGGGGGGCGACTACTCGCGCTTTCTTT. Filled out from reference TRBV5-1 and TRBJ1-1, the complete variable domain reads KAGVTQTPRYLIKTRGQQVTLSCSPISGHRSVSWYQQTPGQGLQFLFEYFSETQRNKGNFPGRFSGRQFSNSRSEMNVSTLELGDSALYLCASSFGRGATTRAFFGQGTRLTVV.

CDR3 sequence (DNA): TGCGCCAGCAGCCAAGTAACTAGCGGGAGAAATGAGCAGTTCTTC. This codes for CASSQVTSGRNEQFF. The V gene is TRBV4-3, the J gene TRBJ2-1; 11 bases align to TRBD2. V lost 1 base to trimming and J lost 7 bases; unmatched junction nucleotides: 3. The CDR3 is made up of 15 amino acids. CDR1 is LGHNA and CDR2 is YSLEER in the germline V gene.

The CDR3 nucleotides are TGTGCCAGCAGTTCAGGGACAGGGCTCACTGAAGCTTTCTTT. Translated, it gives CASSSGTGLTEAFF. The chain links TRBV6-5 to TRBJ1-1; 9 bases align to TRBD1. Germline V gene sequence: CDR1 MNHEY, CDR2 SVGAGI. This CDR3 has 14 residues. The ends lost 4 bases at V and 4 bases at J; junction bases unmatched: 4.

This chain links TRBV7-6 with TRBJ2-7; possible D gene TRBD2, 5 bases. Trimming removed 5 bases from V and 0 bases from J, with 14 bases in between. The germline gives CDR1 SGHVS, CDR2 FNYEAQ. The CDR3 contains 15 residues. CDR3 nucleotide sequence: TGTGCCAGCAGCCCCCCCGAGGGAAACTCCTACGAGCAGTACTTC. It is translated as CASSPPEGNSYEQYF.

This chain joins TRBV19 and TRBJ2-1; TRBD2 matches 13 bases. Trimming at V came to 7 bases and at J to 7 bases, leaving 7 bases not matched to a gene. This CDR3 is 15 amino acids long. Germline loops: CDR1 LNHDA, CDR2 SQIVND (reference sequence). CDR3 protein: CASTPTSGRMNEQFF. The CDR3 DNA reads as TGTGCCAGTACCCCGACTAGCGGGAGGATGAATGAGCAGTTCTTC.

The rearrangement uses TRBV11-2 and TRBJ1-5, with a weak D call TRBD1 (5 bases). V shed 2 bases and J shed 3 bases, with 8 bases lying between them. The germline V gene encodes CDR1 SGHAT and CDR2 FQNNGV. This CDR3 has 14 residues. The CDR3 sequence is CASSLSGNNQPQHF. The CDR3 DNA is TGTGCCAGCAGCTTATCAGGGAACAATCAGCCCCAGCATTTT.